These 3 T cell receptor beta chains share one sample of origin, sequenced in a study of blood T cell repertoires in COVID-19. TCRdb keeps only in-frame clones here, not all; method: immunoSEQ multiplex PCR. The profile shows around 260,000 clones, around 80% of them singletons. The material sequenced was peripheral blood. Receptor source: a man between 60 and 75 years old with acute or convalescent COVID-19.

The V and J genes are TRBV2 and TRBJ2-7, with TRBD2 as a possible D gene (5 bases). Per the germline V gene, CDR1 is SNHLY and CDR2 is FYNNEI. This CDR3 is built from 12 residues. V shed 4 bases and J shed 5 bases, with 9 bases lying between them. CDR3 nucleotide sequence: TGTGCCAGCAGTGGGGAGTCGGACGAGCAGTACTTC. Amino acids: CASSGESDEQYF.

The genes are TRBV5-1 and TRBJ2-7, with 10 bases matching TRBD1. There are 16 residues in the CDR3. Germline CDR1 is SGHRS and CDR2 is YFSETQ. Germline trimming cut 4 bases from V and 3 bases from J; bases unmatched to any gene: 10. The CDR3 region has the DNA TGCGCCAGCAGCCTGTACTTGACAGGGGGCGTCTACGAGCAGTACTTC. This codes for CASSLYLTGGVYEQYF.

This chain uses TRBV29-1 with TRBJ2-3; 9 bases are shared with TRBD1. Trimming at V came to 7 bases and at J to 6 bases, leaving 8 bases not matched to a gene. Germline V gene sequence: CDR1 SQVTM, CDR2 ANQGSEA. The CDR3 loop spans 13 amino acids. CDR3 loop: CSDGTGYSDTQYF. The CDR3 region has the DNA TGCAGCGACGGGACAGGGTACTCGGATACGCAGTATTTT.